Listed here is a single T cell receptor beta chain. Its target is not known. The donors comprised healthy bone marrow donors. PCR was performed using 60 Vbeta and 13 Jbeta primers. Clones were sequenced by immunoSEQ multiplex PCR, and TCRdb holds only the in-frame ones, with some missing. Of approximately 130,000 clones in the sample, around four fifths were seen once. Germline CDR1 reads MDHEN; CDR2 reads SYDVKM. J lost 2 bases, V lost 6 bases, and 2 bases had no gene match. There are 14 residues in the CDR3. This specimen comes from a study of cytomegalovirus exposure and HLA in healthy donors. Across the study: Prior work identified more than 90 million unique TCR beta sequences in about 179 million T cells.

Findings and limits, study-wide: An analysis that came later showed most CMV-associated TCR beta chains appearing HLA-restricted. Accurate HLA-A and HLA-B prediction from TCR beta sequences was reported for most subjects.

This sequence joins TRBV28 and TRBJ1-1; the match to TRBD1 covers 11 bases. Source material: PBMCs. The clonotype was recovered from a woman in her thirties or forties in good health and CMV-seropositive. The DNA of the CDR3 is TGTGCCAGCAGATGGACAGGGGGCAACACTGAAGCTTTCTTT. As protein: CASRWTGGNTEAFF. The full variable domain, completed using reference TRBV28 and TRBJ1-1, is DVKVTQSSRYLVKRTGEKVFLECVQDMDHENMFWYRQDPGLGLRLIYFSYDVKMKEKGDIPEGYSVSREKKERFSLILESASTNQTSMYLCASRWTGGNTEAFFGQGTRLTVV.